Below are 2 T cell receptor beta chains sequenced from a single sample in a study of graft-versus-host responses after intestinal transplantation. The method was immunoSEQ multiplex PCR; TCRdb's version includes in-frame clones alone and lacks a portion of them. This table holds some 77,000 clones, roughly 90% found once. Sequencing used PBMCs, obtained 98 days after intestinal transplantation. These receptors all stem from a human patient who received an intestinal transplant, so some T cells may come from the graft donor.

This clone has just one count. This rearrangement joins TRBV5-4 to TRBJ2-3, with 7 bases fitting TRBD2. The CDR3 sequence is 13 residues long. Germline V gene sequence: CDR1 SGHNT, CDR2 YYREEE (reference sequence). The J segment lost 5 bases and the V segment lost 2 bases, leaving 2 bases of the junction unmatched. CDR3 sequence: CASSLLAQDTQYF. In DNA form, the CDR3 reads TGTGCCAGCAGCTTACTAGCGCAAGATACGCAGTATTTT. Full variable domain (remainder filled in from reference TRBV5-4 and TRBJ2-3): ETGVTQSPTHLIKTRGQQVTLRCSSQSGHNTVSWYQQALGQGPQFIFQYYREEENGRGNFPPRFSGLQFPNYSSELNVNALELDDSALYLCASSLLAQDTQYFGPGTRLTVL.

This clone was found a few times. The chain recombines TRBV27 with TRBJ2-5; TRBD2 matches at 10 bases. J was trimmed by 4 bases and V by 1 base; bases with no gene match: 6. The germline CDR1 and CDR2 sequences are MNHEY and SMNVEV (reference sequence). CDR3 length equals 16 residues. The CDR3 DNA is TGTGCCAGCAGTTTATATTCAGCGGGAGGGGGAGAGACCCAGTACTTC. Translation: CASSLYSAGGGETQYF.